These T cell receptor beta chains were read from a single sample in a study of blood T cell repertoires in COVID-19. Sequenced by immunoSEQ multiplex PCR; TCRdb stores in-frame clones only, minus some. The sample includes tens of thousands of clones, about 73% seen only once; the top ten take roughly a fifth. The sample was peripheral blood. The receptors originated from a human donor in a cohort sampled during active or convalescent COVID-19. The CDR3 runs from the conserved cysteine through the conserved F or W. A D gene is named only where the DNA matches it firmly. The size of a clone is reported for some rows only, either as once, few or many, or as a class for expanded clones.

d_call	clone_size	j_call	v_call	cdr3_aa	cdr3_nt
-	medium-sized	TRBJ1-2	TRBV28	CASRINQGGYTF	TGTGCCAGCAGAATAAACCAGGGCGGCTACACCTTC
-	-	TRBJ1-4	TRBV6-5	CASSSQLDRTNEKLFF	TGTGCCAGCAGTTCACAATTGGACAGAACTAATGAAAAACTGTTTTTT
-	few	TRBJ2-5	TRBV12-3/TRBV12-4	CASRYFTQETQYF	TGTGCCAGCAGGTACTTCACTCAAGAGACCCAGTACTTC
TRBD1	-	TRBJ2-3	TRBV27	CASSQGASTDTQYF	TGTGCCAGCAGTCAGGGGGCCTCCACAGATACGCAGTATTTT
-	-	TRBJ2-1	TRBV3-1/TRBV3-2	CASSPQPSAAVNEQFF	TGTGCCAGCAGCCCACAACCATCGGCGGCCGTCAATGAGCAGTTCTTC
TRBD1	-	TRBJ1-1	TRBV10-2	CATVQGAEAFF	TGCGCCACCGTACAGGGGGCGGAGGCTTTCTTT
-	few	TRBJ1-2	TRBV12-3/TRBV12-4	CASSQYQRDTDF	TGTGCCAGCAGCCAATACCAACGGGACACGGACTTC
-	many	TRBJ2-2	TRBV12-3/TRBV12-4	CASSYLPRELFF	TGTGCCAGCAGTTATCTTCCTCGGGAGCTGTTTTTT
-	few	TRBJ1-3	TRBV11-2	CASSSAMGRGNTIYF	TGTGCCAGCAGCTCGGCGATGGGGCGTGGAAACACCATATATTTT
-	-	TRBJ2-3	TRBV11-2	CASSFGGGARTDTQYF	TGTGCCAGCAGCTTTGGAGGGGGGGCCCGTACAGATACGCAGTATTTT
-	-	TRBJ1-2	TRBV6-5	CASRKTVGQGYTF	TGTGCCAGCAGGAAAACAGTTGGACAGGGCTACACCTTC
-	once	TRBJ2-7	TRBV3-1/TRBV3-2	CASSSGGREYEQYF	TGTGCCAGCAGCTCAGGCGGCAGGGAATACGAGCAGTACTTC
TRBD2	-	TRBJ2-7	TRBV9	CASSVGPSGPYEQYF	TGTGCCAGCAGCGTAGGGCCTAGCGGCCCCTACGAGCAGTACTTC
TRBD2	-	TRBJ2-1	TRBV7-8	CASSLVRVAGGKYNEQFF	TGTGCCAGCAGCTTAGTCCGTGTCGCGGGAGGAAAATACAATGAGCAGTTCTTC
-	many	TRBJ2-7	TRBV5-1	CASSLAVSPYEQYF	TGCGCCAGCAGCTTGGCGGTGTCCCCTTACGAGCAGTACTTC
TRBD2	-	TRBJ2-3	TRBV5-1	CASSLGLADTQYF	TGCGCCAGCAGCTTGGGACTAGCGGATACGCAGTATTTT
-	-	TRBJ2-3	TRBV28	CASSLTRDTQYF	TGTGCCAGCAGTTTAACTCGGGATACGCAGTATTTT
-	-	TRBJ2-5	TRBV6-5	CASSYSRPQGTQYF	TGTGCCAGCAGTTACTCACGCCCGCAGGGGACCCAGTACTTC
-	few	TRBJ1-4	TRBV30	CAGSGLLVGEKLFF	TGTGCCGGGTCCGGACTGCTTGTTGGTGAAAAACTGTTTTTT
-	-	TRBJ1-3	TRBV6-1	CASSEAHGGSSGNTIYF	TGTGCCAGCAGTGAAGCGCACGGGGGAAGTTCTGGAAACACCATATATTTT
TRBD1	few	TRBJ2-7	TRBV30	CAWSRTGGGLEQYF	TGTGCCTGGAGTCGGACAGGTGGGGGCCTCGAGCAGTACTTC
TRBD1	once	TRBJ2-1	TRBV19	CASSIGTVNNEQFF	TGTGCCAGTAGTATTGGGACAGTAAACAATGAGCAGTTCTTC
TRBD2	-	TRBJ2-1	TRBV10-3	CAIRPAGGGDYGEQFF	TGTGCCATCAGGCCCGCGGGCGGGGGAGATTATGGTGAGCAGTTCTTC
-	-	TRBJ2-1	TRBV27	CASTDSSYNEQFF	TGTGCCAGCACAGACAGCTCCTACAATGAGCAGTTCTTC
-	-	TRBJ1-1	TRBV5-1	CASSSTGLINTEAFF	TGCGCCAGCAGCTCAACGGGACTGATAAACACTGAAGCTTTCTTT
-	-	TRBJ1-2	TRBV11-2	CASSLDWTVGYTF	TGTGCCAGCAGCTTAGATTGGACAGTTGGCTACACCTTC
-	-	TRBJ2-7	TRBV28	CASSLRGYEQYF	TGTGCCAGCAGTTTGCGGGGCTACGAGCAGTACTTC
-	few	TRBJ1-1	TRBV11-2	CASSLRRGTEAFF	TGTGCCAGCAGCCTCAGGAGGGGCACTGAAGCTTTCTTT
TRBD2	-	TRBJ2-5	TRBV6-5	CASRLTPGLMRTQYF	TGTGCCAGCAGACTAACCCCGGGACTAATGCGGACCCAGTACTTC
-	-	TRBJ1-2	TRBV7-8	CASSSRMEEYLYGYTF	TGTGCCAGCAGCTCTAGAATGGAAGAATACCTCTATGGCTACACCTTC
TRBD2	-	TRBJ2-5	TRBV7-2	CASSLDGAGGGETQYF	TGTGCCAGCAGCTTGGACGGAGCGGGGGGCGGAGAGACCCAGTACTTC
-	-	TRBJ2-1	TRBV24-1	CATSSRGFRSYEQFF	TGTGCCACCAGTAGTAGGGGCTTCCGTTCATATGAGCAGTTCTTC
-	-	TRBJ1-3	TRBV30	CAWSRDTGIGAIYF	TGTGCCTGGAGCCGGGACACGGGGATAGGGGCCATATATTTT
-	-	TRBJ1-4	TRBV28	CASSLRIIRKGEKLFF	TGTGCCAGCAGTTTACGGATCATTCGGAAGGGGGAAAAACTGTTTTTT
-	-	TRBJ2-1	TRBV14	CASSQDIRSVLDNEQFF	TGTGCCAGCAGCCAAGATATCAGGTCGGTATTGGACAATGAGCAGTTCTTC
TRBD1	-	TRBJ2-3	TRBV5-1	CASTQSGQFKDTQYF	TGCGCCAGCACACAATCGGGACAGTTCAAAGATACGCAGTATTTT
TRBD2	-	TRBJ2-5	TRBV5-1	CASRRTSGGAGETQYF	TGCGCCAGCAGACGGACTAGCGGGGGGGCGGGTGAGACCCAGTACTTC
-	-	TRBJ2-7	TRBV6-5	CASSRTPTSYEQYF	TGTGCCAGCTCTAGGACTCCCACTTCCTACGAGCAGTACTTC
TRBD2	-	TRBJ2-3	TRBV7-9	CASSSRGLAGAAVTDTQYF	TGTGCCAGCAGCTCCCGGGGTCTAGCGGGGGCCGCAGTCACAGATACGCAGTATTTT
TRBD1	-	TRBJ1-6	TRBV5-4	CASSFGQGASSSYNSPLHF	TGTGCCAGCAGCTTTGGACAGGGGGCCAGCAGCTCCTATAATTCACCCCTCCACTTT
-	-	TRBJ1-6	TRBV2	CASSFRGGPNSPLHF	TGTGCCAGCAGCTTTAGGGGGGGGCCAAATTCACCCCTCCACTTT
TRBD2	-	TRBJ2-1	TRBV28	CASRERALGLAGTNEQFF	TGTGCCAGCAGAGAGAGGGCCCTGGGACTAGCGGGTACCAATGAGCAGTTCTTC